This T cell receptor beta chain was recorded in a study of blood T cell repertoires in COVID-19. Symptom resolution, clearance, or two negative PCRs marked the recovered donors of Cohort 3. Germline V gives CDR1 LGHDT, CDR2 YNNKEL (reference sequence). CDR3 length: 15 amino acids. Losses at the gene ends were 4 bases for V and 1 base for J; bases not matched to a gene: 4. Some clones are missing from TCRdb's copy, which holds only in-frame ones; the method was immunoSEQ multiplex PCR. The sample shows around 500,000 clones, 80% to 90% of them seen only once. The sample taken for sequencing was PBMCs or T cells enriched from blood (not recorded which). The TCR sequence derives from a woman aged 60-70 years who had recovered from COVID-19. The chain uses TRBV3-1 (or the pseudogene TRBV3-2) and TRBJ2-3, with 8 bases fitting TRBD1. The CDR3 is CASSLRQGRTDTQYF. CDR3 sequence (DNA): TGTGCCAGCAGCCTAAGACAGGGGCGCACAGATACGCAGTATTTT.